This T cell receptor (beta chain) was identified in a study of blood T cells in healthy people across ages. At the level of the study: Template switching caught about one barcoded beta molecule for each two T cells.

Through a sample-barcoded 5' primer and a J-beta primer mix, a second PCR was run for roughly 7 to 11 cycles. TCRdb re-derived calls from the 5' RACE reads in MiXCR, one entry per CDR3 protein. There are around 1,000,000 distinct CDR3 sequences in the sample; almost 25% occur only once, and 0.65% to 0.75% lies in the top ten. A few counts support this clonotype. The CDR3 extends over 14 amino acids. The same sample was also studied in work on T cells of mothers and their children. In that study: A second PCR was performed with the M1S primer. This primer added sample barcodes and 2-4 random nucleotides. It was related mother-child pairs that showed slightly higher overlap than unrelated pairs, without reaching significance.

This clonotype was sampled from a girl aged 2 to 9 in good health. V is TRBV21-1 and J is TRBJ2-5. TRBV21-1 counts as a pseudogene. Sequenced sample: blood. CDR3 bases: TGTGCCAGCAGCAACTGGACGGAACAAGAGACCCAGTACTTC. Translating gives CASSNWTEQETQYF.